This TCR beta chain comes out of a study of human T cells and chemical hapten exposure. The sample holds many counts of this clonotype. Its antigen is not known. TCRdb processed the RACE reads anew with MiXCR; each CDR3 protein has one entry. Of more than 100,000 distinct CDR3 sequences listed, about 13% are singletons. The germline V and J ends were trimmed by 8 bases and 0 bases, with 16 bases remaining between them. CDR1 is MGHRA and CDR2 is YSYEKL in the germline V gene. This CDR3 comprises 16 residues. Study results and caveats: As the donors had alopecia, their immune response may differ from healthy people's. Expanded TCRs grouped into significantly more large CDR3 similarity clusters than controls produced.

Time point here: patch test 1, 2 weeks after DPC sensitization. As for treatment: therapeutic diphenylcyclopropenone sensitization with weekly scalp DPC. The source material was whole blood, sampled in connection with sensitization to the hapten diphenylcyclopropenone (DPC). V is TRBV4-1 and J is TRBJ2-2; D ambiguous. The TCR comes from a man aged 18 to 30 with alopecia areata. Some clones in this sample may be carry-over from other donors' samples. The DNA for the CDR3 is TGCGCCAGCGGATCTCCGGCGGCAGCGAACACCGGGGAGCTGTTTTTT. Its translation: CASGSPAAANTGELFF.